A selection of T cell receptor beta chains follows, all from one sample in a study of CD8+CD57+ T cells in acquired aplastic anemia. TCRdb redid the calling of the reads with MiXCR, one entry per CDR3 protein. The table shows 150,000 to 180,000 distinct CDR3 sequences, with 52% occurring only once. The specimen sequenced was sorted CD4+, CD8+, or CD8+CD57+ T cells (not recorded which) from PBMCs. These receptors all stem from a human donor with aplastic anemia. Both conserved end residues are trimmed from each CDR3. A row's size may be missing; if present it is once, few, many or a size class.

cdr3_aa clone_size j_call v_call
ATSRDRALGDIQY NA TRBJ2-4 TRBV15
ASSLADGNYGYT NA TRBJ1-2 TRBV7-2
SARKTSGRRETQY NA TRBJ2-5 TRBV20-1
ASSLVRQGGYGYT many TRBJ1-2 TRBV7-6
SFRQAEEQY NA TRBJ2-7 TRBV20-1
AIRSGSSNEKLF NA TRBJ1-4 TRBV10-3
SARAQNRDNSPLH few TRBJ1-6 TRBV20-1
ASSFRTGTVDGYT NA TRBJ1-2 TRBV19
ASSIDLPYEQY NA TRBJ2-7 TRBV19
ASSTGLRTEAF NA TRBJ1-1 TRBV19
ASSLAIVQGLL NA TRBJ2-5 TRBV7-8
ASSRTGTVAEQF few TRBJ2-1 TRBV10-3
SASGDVVSYEQY NA TRBJ2-7 TRBV20-1
SARERGSYEQY many TRBJ2-7 TRBV20-1
ASSLPGQGAQNTEAF NA TRBJ1-1 TRBV5-6